This is a list of T cell receptor beta chains from one sample in a study of CXCR3-negative and CXCR3-positive naive CD8 T cells. Reanalyzing the 5' RACE reads, TCRdb keeps one entry per CDR3 protein, without DNA. The repertoire table contains approximately 130,000 distinct CDR3 sequences. Source material: naive CXCR3+ CD8+ T cells from blood. The origin of the receptors is a human donor in good health. Some clones in this sample may be carry-over from other donors' samples. Both conserved end residues are part of each CDR3.

V: TRBV28
J: TRBJ2-7
CDR3: CASSYPGGAYEQYF

V: TRBV5-1
J: TRBJ2-1
CDR3: CASSLAPSGAYNEQFF

V: TRBV7-9
J: TRBJ2-5
CDR3: CASSPWDSQETQYF

V: TRBV29-1
J: TRBJ2-7
CDR3: CSVRTGLSYEQYF

V: TRBV5-1
J: TRBJ1-1
CDR3: CASSLGLGGLGTEAFF

V: TRBV5-4
J: TRBJ2-7
CDR3: CASSLGVAGPYEQYF

V: TRBV29-1
J: TRBJ2-1
CDR3: CSVSGTGNNEQFF

V: TRBV6-2/TRBV6-3
J: TRBJ2-7
CDR3: CASSYGDSPYEQYF

V: TRBV11-2
J: TRBJ2-1
CDR3: CASSFFGATHNEQFF

V: TRBV12-3/TRBV12-4
J: TRBJ2-3
CDR3: CASSLIGGGPDTQYF

V: TRBV14
J: TRBJ2-7
CDR3: CASSMRSGSSYEQYF

V: TRBV20-1
J: TRBJ2-5
CDR3: CSARDMEGYQETQYF

V: TRBV10-1
J: TRBJ1-1
CDR3: CASSETANTNTEAFF

V: TRBV29-1
J: TRBJ2-7
CDR3: CSVEVWETGDYEQYF

V: TRBV19
J: TRBJ2-1
CDR3: CASSIGTGGYNEQFF

V: TRBV15
J: TRBJ2-1
CDR3: CATSRDRPDTAGVSNEQFF

V: TRBV7-8
J: TRBJ2-2
CDR3: CASRPLAGATGELFF

V: TRBV28
J: TRBJ2-7
CDR3: CASTAGQPYEQYF

V: TRBV13
J: TRBJ1-3
CDR3: CASSGLGAPGSQGKTGNTIYF

V: TRBV10-3
J: TRBJ1-1
CDR3: CAISDGRYTEAFF

V: TRBV6-6
J: TRBJ1-5
CDR3: CASSYMGEGQPQHF

V: TRBV7-9
J: TRBJ2-7
CDR3: CASRRDSSYEQYF